This is a list of T cell receptor beta chains from one sample in a study of spatial heterogeneity in lung cancer. TCRdb recomputed calls from the 5' RACE reads with MiXCR, one row per CDR3 protein. The sample carries tens of thousands of distinct CDR3 sequences, 7.5% to 9% recorded once. Here the sequenced sample was PBMCs, taken at surgery. The receptors originated from a female donor with early-stage non-small cell lung cancer. The CDR3 runs from the conserved cysteine through the conserved F or W. A D gene is named only where the DNA matches it firmly. Size values are once, few and many counts, or a class for expanded clones, and some rows have none.

CDR3 protein | clone size | J gene | D gene | V gene
CASSSQKGPNEKLFF | many | TRBJ1-4 | . | TRBV2
CASSSAGFSYNEQFF | few | TRBJ2-1 | . | TRBV6-5
CSAPSFTDTQYF | many | TRBJ2-3 | . | TRBV20-1
CASSPEGNGANVLTF | few | TRBJ2-6 | . | TRBV5-1
CATSRDRGTDTQYF | many | TRBJ2-3 | TRBD1 | TRBV24-1
CASSLVVGEQYF | . | TRBJ2-7 | . | TRBV7-9
CASSLAGAGGSYEQYF | many | TRBJ2-7 | . | TRBV7-9
CASSLRGQGDEKLFF | few | TRBJ1-4 | TRBD1 | TRBV12-3/TRBV12-4
CANSPKGGARTTRVEKLFF | . | TRBJ1-4 | . | TRBV5-1
CASSPGGAHEKLFF | . | TRBJ1-4 | . | TRBV28
CATSETPGQGAGELFF | few | TRBJ2-2 | TRBD1 | TRBV24-1
CSAGKYNEQFF | . | TRBJ2-1 | . | TRBV20-1
CASSLVGGMSYEQYF | many | TRBJ2-7 | TRBD2 | TRBV7-8
CASSQSSYEQYF | . | TRBJ2-7 | . | TRBV12-3/TRBV12-4
CASTLREGYGYTF | few | TRBJ1-2 | . | TRBV3-1
CASSRLGGWDRRISYNEQFF | many | TRBJ2-1 | . | TRBV7-8
CASSLSPGTGGAFF | . | TRBJ1-1 | TRBD1 | TRBV5-5
CSARGNSGTAFRNEQFF | . | TRBJ2-1 | TRBD2 | TRBV20-1
CASSPGGYNEQFF | few | TRBJ2-1 | . | TRBV18
CASSLRIAGYQETQYF | many | TRBJ2-5 | TRBD2 | TRBV28
CASSGVGFEAFF | many | TRBJ1-1 | . | TRBV14
CASSLRIGQWDTGELFF | many | TRBJ2-2 | . | TRBV7-9
CASSGSVDTQPQHF | many | TRBJ1-5 | . | TRBV2
CASSRSVAGNNEQFF | few | TRBJ2-1 | TRBD2 | TRBV18